Below, one T cell receptor beta chain is given with its context. It lacks a known antigen. Per-base qualities were not stored, and no clone one base away is much larger. The data belong to a study of PD-L1 blockade in urothelial cancer (dated by TCRdb to between 2016 and 2019). The study in broad terms: Every patient began therapy in 2014 and was given atezolizumab 1,200 mg intravenously every 3 weeks. Progression-free survival longer than 6 months counted as durable clinical benefit, and TCR features were additionally tested against both progression-free and overall survival. An ECOG performance status of 0 or 1 was recorded for the patients, and 0 to 3 prior chemotherapy regimens had been received by the patients. An exploratory multi-omic analysis was conducted of the somatic, immune and clinical correlates of response to PD-L1 blockade with atezolizumab in urothelial cancer. A median of roughly 140,000 T cells and some 84,000 unique TCRs was obtained from blood samples, and a median clonality of around 0.072 was observed. About 90% of the roughly 29 patients were males with bladder-origin urothelial cancer, and about 65% of the roughly 29 reported a prior smoking history. Pretreatment tumor samples and matched peripheral blood, collected serially before and after atezolizumab treatment, underwent TCR sequencing. In the same patients, whole exome sequencing and RNA sequencing of pretreatment tumors were performed in addition to TCR sequencing. Pretreatment blood TCR-seq was available for about 27 patients, at least one posttreatment blood collection was obtained for around 24 patients, and tumor TCR-seq was available for around 24 patients. Fewer than ten patients achieved durable clinical benefit and about 22 did not. Blood samples were analyzed at two time points: 3 weeks after treatment start (second dose) and 6 weeks after treatment start. Study-level results and caveats: At 3 weeks after the start of treatment, tumor-associated TCR clones in peripheral blood had expanded more in patients with durable benefit (n ≈ 24, p = 0.022). A pretreatment peripheral blood TCR clonality below the median was linked to improved progression-free and overall survival. Because the sample size was small (n ≈ 30) and many of the analyses were exploratory, the results are meant to be hypothesis-generating.

Synthetic TCR analog templates were spiked into each PCR to estimate absolute template abundance from read counts. The immunoSEQ assay was used to amplify TCRbeta CDR3 regions from genomic DNA with bias-controlled V and J gene primers. Sequencing of rearranged TCRbeta segments was done at approximately 20X coverage. The original methods were these. Clustering was used to correct sequencing errors, and CDR3s were annotated against IMGT so that V, D and J genes could be assigned. Out-of-frame and stop-codon sequences were excluded, and only productive TCRbeta rearrangements were used in downstream analyses. To compute clonality, Shannon entropy was normalized by the log of the number of unique productive sequences and then subtracted from one. Clones differing between time points or between blood and tumor were identified by Fisher's exact test with Benjamini-Hochberg correction at adjusted p below 0.01. This immuneACCESS table, as held by TCRdb, lists in-frame sequences with V and J called but not all clones. Of the missing ones, under half trace to an unresolved V gene in checked studies; the others have no known cause. That table gives V, J and clone size, and the DNA gave D and trimming. This sample lists around 71,000 clones; around 85% were detected once. Clones ranked in the top ten supply roughly 7.3% of the sample.

The sample's time point label, decoded: pretreatment peripheral blood. A cohort of 25 to 30 patients with locally advanced or metastatic urothelial carcinoma, treated at Memorial Sloan Kettering on a trial protocol, was included. Peripheral blood mononuclear cells were collected pretreatment and during treatment, with between 1 and 8 total time points per patient. The Qiagen DNeasy Blood extraction kit was used to purify genomic DNA from total PBMCs and tumor samples. Collected pretreatment and during treatment, PBMCs were isolated and stored as previously described. The CDR3 runs 15 residues from the cysteine to the phenylalanine. Only the CDR3 part of the read is kept: 45 bases, read in frame from the first base. Trimming takes 6 bases from V and 3 bases from J, and the germline ends sit 18 bases apart. The germline V gene encodes CDR1 ENHRY and CDR2 SYGVKD.

The TCR was taken from a middle-aged man with urothelial cancer. The chain was built from TRBV10-3 and TRBJ2-7, with TRBD2 as a weak D call on 6 bases. This specimen was PBMCs, taken around atezolizumab (anti-PD-L1) treatment. The DNA sequence follows: TGTGCCATCAGAGAGGGCCTCGGCGGGAACTACGAGCAGTACTTC. The encoded protein is CAIREGLGGNYEQYF.